Included here is one T cell receptor beta chain sequence, with context. Its antigen is unidentified. The length of the CDR3 is 21 residues. Using the 5' RACE reads, TCRdb records one entry per CDR3 protein without DNA. The clone table shows about 210,000 distinct CDR3 sequences, with the ten largest holding roughly 7.7%. This specimen comes from a study of monozygotic twins with inflammatory bowel disease. Findings and limits, study-wide: Immunosuppressive treatments differing between patients may have added repertoire variability. Diversity of TCRbeta measured by inverse Simpson was lower in IBD patients than in healthy co-twins.

Sequencing was performed on blood. This sequence joins TRBV23-1 and TRBJ2-5; TCRdb names TRBD1, which stays unverified in the absence of DNA. TRBV23-1 is filed as an ORF, its function uncertain. This TCR was recovered from a human donor with ulcerative colitis or Crohn's disease, or a healthy co-twin of an affected twin (not recorded which). The CDR3 reads CASSQLSPILSPGQVQETQYF.